This T cell receptor beta chain derives from a study of spatial heterogeneity in lung cancer. Study summary: Sequenced follow-up PBMC samples came a median of about two years after resection, where available. TCR and UMI combinations that were unique each appeared, on average, more than ten times in raw reads.

TCRdb reprocessed the 5' RACE reads via MiXCR and lists one record per CDR3 protein. The data contain about 52,000 distinct CDR3 sequences, less than 9.5% of them seen just once; the ten biggest clones take up 35%. The V end was cut by 4 bases, the J end by 4 bases, with 8 bases between. This CDR3 contains 13 residues. CDR1 is MNHNY and CDR2 is SVGAGI in the germline V gene (reference sequence). Time point reported: blood at routine non-recurrence follow-up after resection. Unsorted tumor, nontumor lung tissue or cryopreserved PBMC supplied the whole RNA. The rearrangement joins TRBV6-6 to TRBJ2-1; no clear D. The receptor comes from a female donor with early-stage non-small cell lung cancer. The sequencing used PBMCs, collected at follow-up. CDR3 bases: TGTGCCAGCAGTTCACTTCAGTACAATGAGCAGTTCTTC. Translating gives CASSSLQYNEQFF.